In its sample, the clone carrying this TCR beta chain was seen a few times. Its antigen is as yet unknown. This sample is drawn from a study of T cell repertoires in cytomegalovirus infection. For the study at large: CMV infection and matching HLA type were both indicated by public TCR beta signatures.

Points from the study as a whole: Summed frequency of public TCR beta families distinguished CMV carriers with the relevant HLA. What dominated the ex vivo response were HLA-C-restricted CMV-specific TCR beta clonotypes.

The junction had 6 bases not matched to a gene; V was cut back by 5 bases and J by 3 bases. This CDR3 contains 14 residues. Germline CDR1 reads SEHNR; CDR2 reads FQNEAQ (reference sequence). TCRdb reprocessed the reads via MiXCR and lists one record per CDR3 protein. The sample includes approximately 750,000 distinct CDR3 sequences, approximately 34% of them seen just once. The sample consisted of PBMCs. V is TRBV7-9 and J is TRBJ1-2; 7 nucleotides align to TRBD1. The source of this sequence is a human donor in good health (CMV status not recorded). Some clones in this sample may be carry-over from other donors' samples. CDR3 nucleotide sequence: TGTGCCAGCAGCGTCGACAGGGCTGACTATGGCTACACCTTC. Its translation: CASSVDRADYGYTF.